The 17 T cell receptor beta chains below were found in one sample sequenced in a study of blood T cell repertoires in COVID-19. The method was immunoSEQ multiplex PCR; TCRdb's version includes in-frame clones alone and lacks a portion of them. The sample has over 150,000 clones, approximately 90% seen once. Material: peripheral blood. All receptors come from a man aged 25-45 years with acute or convalescent COVID-19.

The chain employs TRBV3-1 (or the pseudogene TRBV3-2) and TRBJ1-2; possibly TRBD1 for D (6 bases). The CDR3 extends over 14 amino acids. V was cut by 4 bases and J by 6 bases, with 15 bases left in between. Germline CDR1 reads LGHDT; CDR2 reads YNNKEL (reference sequence). The chain's CDR3 is CASSPYRAPHGYTF. The DNA of the CDR3 is TGTGCCAGCAGCCCTTACAGGGCTCCCCATGGCTACACCTTC.

This clone was found once. The chain combines TRBV6-5 with TRBJ2-7; no definite D call. In germline, CDR1 is MNHEY, CDR2 SVGAGI. This CDR3 contains 14 residues. V dropped 2 bases and J dropped 5 bases, with 13 bases sitting between them. CDR3 nucleotides: TGTGCCAGCAGTTACGAGAGTATGCGCCACGAGCAGTACTTC. Translation: CASSYESMRHEQYF.

There are a few counts of this clone. The chain's CDR3 is CASRPSGSEQYF. In DNA form, the CDR3 reads TGTGCCAGCAGACCGAGCGGGAGCGAGCAGTACTTC. V is TRBV7-8 and J is TRBJ2-7; 8 bases fit TRBD2. The CDR3 has 12 residues. V shed 6 bases, J shed 6 bases, and the junction held 4 bases outside the gene matches. Germline V gene sequence: CDR1 SGHVS, CDR2 FQNEAQ.

This clone has a handful of counts. V gene TRBV10-2 combines with J gene TRBJ2-2, with 13 bases identical to TRBD2. The V gene end was trimmed by 6 bases and the J gene end by 0 bases; junction bases not matched to a gene: 7. The CDR3 sequence is 18 residues long. Germline V gene lookup returns CDR1 WSHSY and CDR2 SAAADI. The CDR3 bases are TGCGCCAGCAGGGGACTAGCGGGAACTACTGCGAACACCGGGGAGCTGTTTTTT. Translated, it gives CASRGLAGTTANTGELFF.

This clone was seen more than once but under ten times. J is TRBJ1-1 and V is TRBV18, with unresolved D. In germline, CDR1 is KGHSH, CDR2 LQKENI. V lost 1 base and J 1 base, leaving 7 bases between the germline ends. The CDR3 contains 14 residues. The CDR3 reads CASSPLTRNTEAFF. Written as DNA, the CDR3 is TGTGCCAGCTCACCACTGACACGGAACACTGAAGCTTTCTTT.

This chain joins TRBV28 and TRBJ1-5, with TRBD1 as a possible D gene (6 bases). CDR1 and CDR2 (germline): MDHEN, SYDVKM. CDR3 length: 14 amino acids. Trimming left V 3 bases short and J 6 bases short, with 12 bases between. The CDR3 nucleotides are TGTGCCAGCAGTTTCTCAGGGGTTGTTCAGCCCCAGCATTTT. As protein: CASSFSGVVQPQHF.

The chain has TRBV18 and TRBJ2-3; D uncertain. Per germline, CDR1 KGHSH and CDR2 LQKENI. Trimming removed 3 bases at V and 6 bases at J, with 10 bases between. The CDR3 spans 13 residues. CDR3 sequence: CASSPSTGDTQYF. For the CDR3, the DNA is TGTGCCAGCTCACCTTCGACTGGGGATACGCAGTATTTT.

The chain links TRBV11-3 to TRBJ2-6; D remains ambiguous. The germline gives CDR1 SGHNT, CDR2 YENEEA. V shed 6 bases and J shed 2 bases, with 5 bases lying between them. The CDR3 runs 13 residues. The DNA of the CDR3 is TGTGCCAGCAGAGCCGCTGGGGCCAACGTCCTGACTTTC. Translated, it gives CASRAAGANVLTF.

The chain is built from TRBV6-5 and TRBJ1-2; possibly TRBD1 for D (6 bases). The germline V and J ends were trimmed by 0 bases and 5 bases, with 16 bases remaining between them. Germline V gives CDR1 MNHEY, CDR2 SVGAGI. The CDR3 runs 16 residues. CDR3 sequence (DNA): TGTGCCAGCAGTTACTCCGGGGGGCGTAATTTTTATGGCTACACCTTC. It codes for CASSYSGGRNFYGYTF.

This rearrangement joins TRBV6-5 to TRBJ2-3; the D is unclear. This CDR3 is 14 amino acids long. The germline CDR1 and CDR2 sequences are MNHEY and SVGAGI. The V end was cut by 6 bases, the J end by 2 bases, with 12 bases between. This CDR3 is CASRLRYFTDTQYF. In DNA, the CDR3 is TGTGCCAGCAGACTCCGATATTTCACAGATACGCAGTATTTT.

This chain joins TRBV3-1 (or the pseudogene TRBV3-2) and TRBJ1-3; no reliable D call. Germline V lookup: CDR1 LGHDT, CDR2 YNNKEL (reference sequence). Trimming removed 1 base at V and 4 bases at J, with 14 bases between. The CDR3 loop spans 16 amino acids. The CDR3, as DNA: TGTGCCAGCAGCCAAGCAGGACTCTCACACGGAAACACCATATATTTT. Amino acid sequence: CASSQAGLSHGNTIYF.

The rearrangement uses TRBV28 and TRBJ1-1; D is ambiguous. The CDR3 loop spans 14 amino acids. The ends were cut back, 3 bases at V and 1 base at J, with 9 bases in the middle. Germline CDR1 MDHEN, CDR2 SYDVKM. The CDR3 is CASSFRQTNTEAFF. The CDR3 bases are TGTGCCAGCAGTTTCAGGCAGACGAACACTGAAGCTTTCTTT.

The chain is built from TRBV6-5 and TRBJ1-1; D gene unclear. V gave up 7 bases and J gave up 6 bases, with 15 bases separating them. Germline-derived CDR1 and CDR2 are MNHEY and SVGAGI. The CDR3 is made up of 13 amino acids. CDR3 residues: CASTKAGRAEAFF. CDR3 nucleotide sequence: TGTGCCAGCACTAAGGCGGGAAGGGCTGAAGCTTTCTTT.

V gene TRBV28 combines with J gene TRBJ1-1; 7 bases match TRBD1. Germline V gives CDR1 MDHEN, CDR2 SYDVKM. V was pared by 5 bases and J by 2 bases, with 11 bases of the junction left unmatched. The CDR3 spans 16 residues. CDR3 protein: CASSPSLGGVNTEAFF. The DNA for the CDR3 is TGTGCCAGCAGTCCCAGTCTAGGGGGCGTAAACACTGAAGCTTTCTTT.

The chain links TRBV19 to TRBJ2-7, with 15 positions matching TRBD2. CDR3 length: 15 amino acids. V lost 5 bases, J lost 6 bases, and 5 bases stayed unmatched. Per germline, CDR1 LNHDA and CDR2 SQIVND (reference sequence). The CDR3, as DNA: TGTGCCAGTAGTCCACGGACTAGCGGGGGGGTCGAGCAGTACTTC. Protein: CASSPRTSGGVEQYF.

The V and J genes are TRBV4-1 and TRBJ2-2; TRBD2 aligns across 13 bases. The germline gives CDR1 MGHRA, CDR2 YSYEKL. V lost 4 bases to trimming and J lost 4 bases; unmatched junction nucleotides: 0. This CDR3 has 15 residues. The CDR3 coding sequence is TGCGCCAGCAGCCGGACTAGCGGGAGCACCGGGGAGCTGTTTTTT. Translation: CASSRTSGSTGELFF.

In DNA, the CDR3 is TGTGCCAGCAGCCTTAACAGGGAAGGGCTGGGCTCACCCCTCCACTTT. It translates to CASSLNREGLGSPLHF. The J gene is TRBJ1-6, the V gene TRBV6-8; possibly TRBD1 for D (6 bases). This CDR3 has 16 amino acids. The V gene's germline CDR1 is MNHGY and CDR2 SAAAGT. Trimming stripped 6 bases from V and 10 bases from J, with 22 bases between.